This TCR beta chain was found in a study of human T cells and chemical hapten exposure. Described time point: pre-sensitization, week 0. This sample's treatment: therapeutic diphenylcyclopropenone sensitization with weekly scalp DPC. At least ten counts were recorded for this clonotype. Germline V gene data show CDR1 as GTSNPN and CDR2 as SVGIG (reference sequence). The V and J ends lost 1 base and 1 base, in that order; junction bases with no gene match: 2. The CDR3 is 14 amino acids. Individual cDNA molecules had unique molecular identifiers attached to them by the library. TCRdb analysed the RACE reads with MiXCR anew, one entry per CDR3 protein. The table lists around 56,000 distinct CDR3 sequences, roughly a tenth of them singletons.

The chain recombines TRBV30 with TRBJ1-1; 8 bases fit TRBD1. This sample comprised whole blood, obtained in connection with sensitization to the hapten diphenylcyclopropenone (DPC). This sequence was found in a man aged 40-49 years with alopecia areata. Some clones in this sample may be carry-over from other donors' samples. CDR3 sequence reads: CAWSGTGWNTEAFF. As DNA, the CDR3 is TGTGCCTGGAGTGGGACAGGGTGGAACACTGAAGCTTTCTTT.